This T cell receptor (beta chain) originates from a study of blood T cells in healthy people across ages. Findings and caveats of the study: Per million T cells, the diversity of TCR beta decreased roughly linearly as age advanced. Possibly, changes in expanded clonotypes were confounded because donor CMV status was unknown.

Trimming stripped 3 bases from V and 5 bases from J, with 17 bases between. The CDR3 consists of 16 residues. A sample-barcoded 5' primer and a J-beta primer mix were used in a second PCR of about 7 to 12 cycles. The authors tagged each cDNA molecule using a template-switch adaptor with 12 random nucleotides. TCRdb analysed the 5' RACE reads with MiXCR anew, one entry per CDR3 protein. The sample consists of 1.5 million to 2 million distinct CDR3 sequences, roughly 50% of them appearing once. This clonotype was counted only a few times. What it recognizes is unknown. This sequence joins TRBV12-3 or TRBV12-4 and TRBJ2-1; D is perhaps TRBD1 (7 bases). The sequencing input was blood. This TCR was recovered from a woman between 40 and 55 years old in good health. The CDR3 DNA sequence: TGTGCCAGCAGTTTTTATGGGCAGGGGGGACACAATGAGCAGTTCTTC. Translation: CASSFYGQGGHNEQFF.